A selection of T cell receptor beta chains follows, all from one sample in a study of shared clonotypes between healthy human individuals. Here immunoSEQ multiplex PCR was the method, and the copy in TCRdb shows in-frame clones only, minus some. This sample carries millions of clones, roughly 92% of them seen once, and the ten largest clones take 0.13% to 0.15%. The source material was naive CD4+ T cells sorted from blood. The receptors originated from a young man in good health. The CDR3 runs from the conserved cysteine through the conserved F or W. D genes are given only for firm matches. Rows give clone size only sometimes, using once, few, many, or a class for an expanded clone.

d_gene	abundance	v_gene	j_gene	CDR3aa	CDR3nt
-	-	TRBV25-1	TRBJ2-2	CASSKFTGELFF	TGTGCCAGCAGTAAGTTCACCGGGGAGCTGTTTTTT
TRBD2	-	TRBV5-4	TRBJ2-5	CASSTGLAGQETQYF	TGTGCCAGCAGTACGGGACTAGCGGGACAAGAGACCCAGTACTTC
-	-	TRBV5-1	TRBJ2-5	CASSPGSGQGTQYF	TGCGCCAGCAGCCCCGGTTCAGGGCAGGGGACCCAGTACTTC
TRBD1	few	TRBV7-2	TRBJ1-5	CASSSDRVNQPQHF	TGTGCCAGCAGCTCCGACAGGGTAAATCAGCCCCAGCATTTT
-	-	TRBV18	TRBJ1-1	CASSPGTEAFF	TGTGCCAGCTCACCTGGGACTGAAGCTTTCTTT
TRBD1	-	TRBV6-5	TRBJ2-7	CAISVDRGREQYF	TGTGCCATCAGTGTGGACAGGGGGCGCGAGCAGTACTTC
-	few	TRBV18	TRBJ1-4	CASSLLLQSEKLFF	TGTGCCAGCTCACTCTTACTCCAGAGTGAAAAACTGTTTTTT
-	-	TRBV10-2	TRBJ1-1	CASSQRGANTEAFF	TGCGCCAGCAGCCAAAGAGGGGCGAACACTGAAGCTTTCTTT
TRBD2	-	TRBV7-2	TRBJ2-3	CASSPPGLETDTQYF	TGTGCCAGCAGCCCACCGGGACTAGAGACAGATACGCAGTATTTT
-	-	TRBV14	TRBJ1-1	CASSATRGGGTEAFF	TGTGCCAGCAGCGCTACGAGGGGGGGCGGCACTGAAGCTTTCTTT
TRBD1	-	TRBV14	TRBJ1-4	CASSHMPGTGGVSNEKLFF	TGTGCCAGCAGCCATATGCCCGGGACAGGTGGGGTCTCTAATGAAAAACTGTTTTTT
TRBD1	-	TRBV7-2	TRBJ2-1	CASSLSGQAGNEQFF	TGTGCCAGCAGCTTATCGGGACAGGCGGGCAATGAGCAGTTCTTC
TRBD1	-	TRBV7-9	TRBJ2-5	CASSILGQGQETQYF	TGTGCCAGCAGCATCTTGGGACAGGGGCAAGAGACCCAGTACTTC
-	-	TRBV30	TRBJ1-2	CAWAPNTAGYGYTF	TGTGCCTGGGCCCCAAATACTGCCGGCTATGGCTACACCTTC
TRBD2	-	TRBV7-2	TRBJ2-7	CASSLAGIAYEQYF	TGTGCCAGCAGCCTAGCGGGGATCGCCTACGAGCAGTACTTC
-	-	TRBV5-6	TRBJ2-3	CASSSTGRNTDTQYF	TGTGCCAGCAGCTCGACAGGGAGGAACACAGATACGCAGTATTTT
TRBD1	-	TRBV5-1	TRBJ2-5	CASSRDSGLQETQYF	TGCGCCAGCAGTCGGGACAGCGGACTCCAAGAGACCCAGTACTTC
-	once	TRBV5-1	TRBJ2-7	CASSLERLATEQYF	TGCGCCAGCAGCTTGGAAAGGCTAGCGACCGAGCAGTACTTC
-	-	TRBV30	TRBJ1-1	CAWSASGTEAFF	TGTGCCTGGAGCGCCTCCGGGACTGAAGCTTTCTTT
TRBD2	-	TRBV30	TRBJ2-1	CAWSVLSRVQRGNYNEQFF	TGTGCCTGGAGTGTATTGTCCCGGGTACAGCGGGGGAACTACAATGAGCAGTTCTTC
-	-	TRBV21-1	TRBJ1-2	CASGRKNYGYTF	TGTGCCAGCGGACGGAAAAACTATGGCTACACCTTC
-	few	TRBV30	TRBJ1-1	CAWSVTRNTEAFF	TGTGCCTGGAGTGTAACCCGGAACACTGAAGCTTTCTTT
-	-	TRBV5-8	TRBJ1-4	CASSYDEKLFF	TGTGCCAGCAGCTATGATGAAAAACTGTTTTTT
TRBD1	-	TRBV18	TRBJ2-3	CASSLKGQASWTDTQYF	TGTGCCAGCTCACTAAAGGGACAGGCCTCCTGGACAGATACGCAGTATTTT
-	-	TRBV6-1	TRBJ2-3	CASSSHASTDTQYF	TGTGCCAGCAGTTCCCATGCTAGCACAGATACGCAGTATTTT
-	-	TRBV4-1	TRBJ2-4	CASSLLQATKNIQYF	TGCGCCAGCAGCCTATTACAGGCGACCAAAAACATTCAGTACTTC
-	-	TRBV18	TRBJ2-1	CASSPPSGPDNEQFF	TGTGCCAGCTCACCACCGTCTGGGCCGGACAATGAGCAGTTCTTC
TRBD1	-	TRBV30	TRBJ1-4	CAWSRQGANEKLFF	TGTGCCTGGAGTCGACAGGGGGCTAATGAAAAACTGTTTTTT
TRBD1	-	TRBV6-7	TRBJ1-2	CASSPPGTGVNGYTF	TGTGCCAGCAGTCCACCGGGGACAGGGGTGAATGGCTACACCTTC
TRBD1	few	TRBV4-1	TRBJ1-1	CASSQVPGQGARAPPTVEAFF	TGCGCCAGCAGCCAAGTACCAGGACAGGGGGCCCGGGCCCCCCCAACTGTTGAAGCTTTCTTT
-	-	TRBV5-5	TRBJ2-2	CASSYTSLWAGELFF	TGTGCCAGCAGCTACACTAGCTTGTGGGCCGGGGAGCTGTTTTTT
TRBD2	-	TRBV11-2	TRBJ2-3	CASTSTGTSGTDTQYF	TGTGCCAGCACCTCCACGGGGACTAGCGGGACAGATACGCAGTATTTT
-	-	TRBV19	TRBJ1-1	CASSIGSPAPEAFF	TGTGCCAGTAGTATTGGGTCACCGGCCCCTGAAGCTTTCTTT
TRBD1	-	TRBV19	TRBJ2-7	CASSGRTGAREQYF	TGTGCCAGTAGTGGCCGGACAGGGGCGAGGGAGCAGTACTTC
TRBD1	-	TRBV6-5	TRBJ1-5	CASRRDRIGPQHF	TGTGCCAGCAGGCGGGACAGGATTGGGCCCCAGCATTTT
-	-	TRBV7-9	TRBJ1-2	CASSSITEIGGYTF	TGTGCCAGCAGCTCCATAACAGAGATAGGAGGCTACACCTTC
-	-	TRBV30	TRBJ2-4	CAWSVPRLAKNIQYF	TGTGCCTGGAGTGTACCCAGATTAGCCAAAAACATTCAGTACTTC
-	-	TRBV9	TRBJ2-5	CASSVGGTQETQYF	TGTGCCAGCAGCGTAGGGGGTACTCAAGAGACCCAGTACTTC
-	-	TRBV30	TRBJ1-1	CAFQGVGNTEAFF	TGTGCCTTCCAAGGGGTTGGGAACACTGAAGCTTTCTTT
TRBD1	-	TRBV6-6	TRBJ1-1	CASSHRGGDTEAFF	TGTGCCAGCAGCCACAGGGGAGGGGACACTGAAGCTTTCTTT
-	-	TRBV15	TRBJ1-5	CATSRDRGGPQPQHF	TGTGCCACCAGCAGAGATCGGGGGGGCCCCCAACCCCAGCATTTT
TRBD1	-	TRBV6-6	TRBJ1-4	CASSRDREGKLFF	TGTGCCAGCAGCCGTGACAGGGAAGGAAAACTGTTTTTT
-	once	TRBV15	TRBJ2-2	CATSRDLFGTYTGELFF	TGTGCCACCAGCAGAGATCTCTTCGGGACATACACCGGGGAGCTGTTTTTT
-	-	TRBV30	TRBJ1-4	CAWQTSREKLFF	TGTGCCTGGCAAACCTCCCGTGAAAAACTGTTTTTT
TRBD1	-	TRBV7-8	TRBJ2-2	CASSPWTGKAGELFF	TGTGCCAGCAGCCCTTGGACAGGGAAGGCGGGGGAGCTGTTTTTT
-	-	TRBV28	TRBJ1-5	CASSLNPGPFNQPQHF	TGTGCCAGCAGTTTGAATCCCGGACCCTTCAATCAGCCCCAGCATTTT
TRBD1	-	TRBV15	TRBJ1-1	CATSRGTGWDTEAFF	TGTGCCACCAGCAGAGGGACAGGGTGGGACACTGAAGCTTTCTTT
-	-	TRBV5-1	TRBJ2-3	CASSWDFNTQYF	TGCGCCAGCAGTTGGGACTTTAATACGCAGTATTTT
TRBD1	-	TRBV6-1	TRBJ1-6	CASSGNNRGPSSYNSPLHF	TGTGCCAGCAGTGGGAACAACAGGGGGCCGAGCTCCTATAATTCACCCCTCCACTTT
TRBD1	-	TRBV5-1	TRBJ1-1	CASSSTDRLRTEAFF	TGCGCCAGCAGCTCCACGGACAGGCTGAGGACTGAAGCTTTCTTT
-	few	TRBV9	TRBJ2-7	CASSVDGKSYEQYF	TGTGCCAGCAGCGTAGATGGCAAGTCCTACGAGCAGTACTTC
-	-	TRBV25-1	TRBJ2-1	CASSPDIRDGMRQFF	TGTGCCAGCAGTCCGGACATTAGAGATGGGATGCGGCAGTTCTTC
TRBD1	-	TRBV18	TRBJ1-4	CASSDRGGEKLFF	TGTGCCAGCTCCGACAGGGGTGGCGAAAAACTGTTTTTT
TRBD1	-	TRBV4-2	TRBJ2-7	CASSPQGVGYEQYF	TGTGCCAGCAGCCCCCAGGGGGTGGGATACGAGCAGTACTTC